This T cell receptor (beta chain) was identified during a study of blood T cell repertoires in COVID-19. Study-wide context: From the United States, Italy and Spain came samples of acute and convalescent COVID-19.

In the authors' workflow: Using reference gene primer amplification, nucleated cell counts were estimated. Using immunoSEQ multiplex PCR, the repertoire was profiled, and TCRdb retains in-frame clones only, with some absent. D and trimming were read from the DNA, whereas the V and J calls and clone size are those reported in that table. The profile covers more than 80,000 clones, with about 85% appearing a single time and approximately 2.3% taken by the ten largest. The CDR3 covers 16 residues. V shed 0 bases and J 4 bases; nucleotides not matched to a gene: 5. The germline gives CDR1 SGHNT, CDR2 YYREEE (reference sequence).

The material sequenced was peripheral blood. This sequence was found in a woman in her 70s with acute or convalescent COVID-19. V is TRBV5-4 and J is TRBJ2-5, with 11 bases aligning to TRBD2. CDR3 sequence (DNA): TGTGCCAGCAGCTTGGGTAGCGGGGGGGCCCCAGAGACCCAGTACTTC. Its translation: CASSLGSGGAPETQYF.